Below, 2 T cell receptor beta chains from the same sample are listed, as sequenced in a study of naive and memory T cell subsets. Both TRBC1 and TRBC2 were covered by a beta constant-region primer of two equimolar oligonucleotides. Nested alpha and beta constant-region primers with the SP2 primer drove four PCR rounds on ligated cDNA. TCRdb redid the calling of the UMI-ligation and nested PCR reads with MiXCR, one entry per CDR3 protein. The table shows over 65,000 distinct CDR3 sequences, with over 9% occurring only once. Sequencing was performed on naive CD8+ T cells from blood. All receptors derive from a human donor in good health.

CDR3 residues: CASTGTSFSNEQFF. The CDR3 DNA follows: TGTGCCAGCACAGGGACTAGCTTTAGCAATGAGCAGTTCTTC. This rearrangement joins TRBV6-5 to TRBJ2-1; 9 nucleotides agree with TRBD2. V shed 7 bases and J 6 bases; nucleotides not matched to a gene: 7. The CDR3 is made up of 14 amino acids. In germline, CDR1 is MNHEY, CDR2 SVGAGI.

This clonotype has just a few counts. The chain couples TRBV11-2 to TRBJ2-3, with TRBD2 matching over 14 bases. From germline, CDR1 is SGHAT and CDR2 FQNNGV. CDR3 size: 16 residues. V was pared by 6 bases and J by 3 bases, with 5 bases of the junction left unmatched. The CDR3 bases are TGTGCCAGCAGGGGACTAGCGGGAGTTCGAACAGATACGCAGTATTTT. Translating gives CASRGLAGVRTDTQYF.